The 12 T cell receptor beta chains in this list originate from one sample, sequenced in a study of Ad26.COV2.S vaccination and SARS-CoV-2 variants. Sequencing used immunoSEQ multiplex PCR; TCRdb keeps in-frame clones, though not all of them. The data show over 110,000 clones, roughly 85% seen once. Here the sequenced sample was peripheral blood, taken after recovery from COVID-19. These receptor sequences come from a human donor who had recovered from COVID-19.

The chain employs TRBV12-3 or TRBV12-4 and TRBJ1-5; a possible D gene is TRBD1 (6 bases). This CDR3 is built from 13 residues. The V and J ends lost 1 base and 6 bases respectively, with 7 bases between them. The CDR3 reads CASSLGTAQPQHF. CDR3 nucleotide sequence: TGTGCCAGCAGTTTAGGGACAGCTCAGCCCCAGCATTTT.

This clone was found once. The genes are TRBV6-6 and TRBJ2-1, with 8 bases aligning to TRBD2. J lost 8 bases, V lost 5 bases, and 8 bases had no gene match. This CDR3 has 14 residues. The germline CDR1 and CDR2 sequences are MNHNY and SVGAGI (reference sequence). Here the CDR3 reads CASSRAGAQDEQFF. The CDR3 DNA reads as TGTGCCAGCAGTCGAGCGGGGGCCCAGGATGAGCAGTTCTTC.

This chain joins TRBV29-1 and TRBJ1-5; D remains unclear. This CDR3 is 14 amino acids long. The V and J ends lost 2 bases and 5 bases respectively, with 13 bases between them. The V gene's germline CDR1 is SQVTM and CDR2 ANQGSEA. CDR3 bases: TGCAGCGTTGAACCTCTATCTCCGGATCAGCCCCAGCATTTT. This sequence encodes CSVEPLSPDQPQHF.

The rearrangement uses TRBV30 and TRBJ1-3; the D is unclear. Trimming removed 4 bases from V and 2 bases from J, with 9 bases in between. The germline CDR1 and CDR2 sequences are GTSNPN and SVGIG (reference sequence). The CDR3 totals 13 residues. CDR3 protein: CAWTLGAGNTIYF. The CDR3 DNA sequence: TGTGCCTGGACCCTGGGAGCTGGAAACACCATATATTTT.

As regards this clone: The junction and the germline gene differ at one end; a read error may be behind it. This sequence joins TRBV4-1 and TRBJ1-1, with D unclear. CDR1 MGHRA and CDR2 YSYEKL come from the germline V gene. The CDR3 length is 12 residues. The DNA of the CDR3 is TGCGCCAACAGCCAAGGTTTCACTGAAGCTTTCTTT. Protein: CANSQGFTEAFF.

The genes are TRBV28 and TRBJ2-7, with 8 positions matching TRBD2. Germline values: CDR1 MDHEN, CDR2 SYDVKM. The CDR3 is made up of 15 amino acids. After removal of 7 bases from V and 0 bases from J, the junction contained 8 bases not matched to a gene. CDR3 coding DNA: TGTGCCAGCATTCAAACGGGGGGGGGCTCCTACGAGCAGTACTTC. Its translation: CASIQTGGGSYEQYF.

V and J are TRBV30 and TRBJ1-4; D remains ambiguous. In germline, CDR1 is GTSNPN, CDR2 SVGIG (reference sequence). The V end was cut by 0 bases, the J end by 11 bases, with 10 bases between. The CDR3 runs 12 residues. The CDR3 coding sequence is TGTGCCTGGAGTGTGAGTGGGATCAAACTGTTTTTT. It encodes CAWSVSGIKLFF.

The genes are TRBV2 and TRBJ2-7, with TRBD1 matching 7 bases. The CDR3 totals 15 residues. CDR1 and CDR2 from the germline V gene are SNHLY and FYNNEI. Unmatched junction bases numbered 8, after V lost 6 bases and J lost 0 bases. CDR3 loop: CASRGDRFSSYEQYF. CDR3 nucleotides: TGTGCCAGCAGAGGGGACAGATTTTCCTCCTACGAGCAGTACTTC.

This clone was found a few times. The chain carries TRBV7-8 and TRBJ1-6; D is ambiguous. The V gene lost 1 base and the J gene lost 8 bases, with 12 bases spanning the gap. The CDR3 contains 15 residues. The germline CDR1 and CDR2 sequences are SGHVS and FQNEAQ. The CDR3 coding sequence is TGTGCCAGCAGCTTAGTATCCGGAGGGTATTCACCCCTCCACTTT. This sequence encodes CASSLVSGGYSPLHF.

The J gene is TRBJ1-1, the V gene TRBV6-5; a possible D gene is TRBD1 (5 bases). V lost 11 bases and J 1 base, leaving 17 bases between the germline ends. The CDR3 extends over 14 amino acids. CDR1 is MNHEY, CDR2 SVGAGI, per germline. CDR3: CASHPGDRNTEAFF. The CDR3 nucleotides read TGTGCCTCCCACCCGGGGGATAGGAACACTGAAGCTTTCTTT.

This chain uses TRBV27 with TRBJ1-6, with unresolved D. The CDR3 loop spans 17 amino acids. V was clipped by 5 bases and J by 0 bases, with 14 bases between them. CDR1 MNHEY and CDR2 SMNVEV come from the germline V gene (reference sequence). The CDR3 nucleotides are TGTGCCAGCAGTGCACGTACGTGGAGCTCCTATAATTCACCCCTCCACTTT. It codes for CASSARTWSSYNSPLHF.

This chain joins TRBV9 and TRBJ1-2; D not certain. V shed 0 bases and J shed 0 bases, with 6 bases lying between them. Germline V gene lookup returns CDR1 SGDLS and CDR2 YYNGEE. The CDR3 is 14 residues long. This CDR3 reads CASSVGSPNYGYTF. The CDR3 DNA reads TGTGCCAGCAGCGTAGGTTCCCCTAACTATGGCTACACCTTC.